The clone carrying this T cell receptor beta chain was detected ten times or more. With a duration under 2 months, the hyperthyroidism was newly diagnosed in patients aged 18 to 65. The source of the sample is a study of T cells in Graves' hyperthyroidism and ophthalmopathy. From RNA transcripts, TCR beta CDR3 regions were amplified. An initial round of RT-PCR targeting the TCR CDR3 relied on the HTBI primer set. Via MiXCR, TCRdb re-called the multiplex PCR reads, giving one row per CDR3 protein. The data show 500,000 to 650,000 distinct CDR3 sequences, with around 15% seen just once and over 11% held by the top ten. Germline assignment: CDR1 MNHEY and CDR2 SMNVEV (reference sequence). The CDR3 has 15 residues. Trimming stripped 3 bases from V and 6 bases from J, with 16 bases between.

V gene TRBV27 combines with J gene TRBJ2-3; D unclear. The source is a woman aged 40 to 55 with Graves' hyperthyroidism. The sequenced material came from blood. CDR3 bases: TGTGCCAGCAGTTTCGGGCGAGACTCCGCCGATACGCAGTATTTT. As protein: CASSFGRDSADTQYF.